The entry that follows covers one T cell receptor (beta chain) sequence. Its antigen is currently unknown. One entry per CDR3 protein results from TCRdb running MiXCR on the 5' RACE reads. The repertoire holds fewer than 250,000 distinct CDR3 sequences, with roughly a tenth as singletons. The data are from a study of CD8 T cells in ankylosing spondylitis. General study points: Ankylosing spondylitis blood seemed to carry a telltale TCR beta motif made of several highly homologous variants.

Deletions cut 3 bases from V and 4 bases from J, with 11 bases between. Germline V gives CDR1 MDHEN, CDR2 SYDVKM. This CDR3 is 14 amino acids long. The specimen was blood, either unsorted or a sorted T cell fraction (not recorded which). The sequence was collected from a male donor with ankylosing spondylitis or in good health (not recorded which). The chain is built from TRBV28 and TRBJ2-3; perhaps TRBD2 as D (6 bases). The DNA for the CDR3 is TGTGCCAGCAGTTTTGGAGGGGCCCCAGATACGCAGTATTTT. The encoded protein is CASSFGGAPDTQYF.